The 2 T cell receptor beta chains below all came from one sample that was sequenced in a study of blood T cell repertoires in COVID-19. Only in-frame clones appear in the TCRdb table, and some are missing; sequencing was by immunoSEQ multiplex PCR. The table includes 85,000 to 100,000 clones, 79% detected once. The sample consisted of peripheral blood. These receptors were obtained from a human donor in a cohort sampled during active COVID-19.

This chain links TRBV9 with TRBJ2-5; 10 bases are a match to TRBD2. Germline V CDR1 and CDR2: SGDLS, YYNGEE. The trim removed 3 bases at V and 4 bases at J, leaving 3 bases unmatched. CDR3 length: 14 amino acids. This chain's CDR3 is CASSARLAGETQYF. The CDR3 region has the DNA TGTGCCAGCAGCGCCCGACTAGCGGGAGAGACCCAGTACTTC.

This clone is a singleton in its sample. This chain connects TRBV19 to TRBJ2-7, with 8 bases aligning to TRBD1. Trimming removed 3 bases from V and 7 bases from J; junction bases left unmatched: 11. Germline-derived CDR1 and CDR2 are LNHDA and SQIVND (reference sequence). The CDR3 totals 15 residues. The DNA of the CDR3 is TGTGCCAGTAGTATCATGAGGCAGGGGGCGCGTGAGCAGTACTTC. As protein: CASSIMRQGAREQYF.